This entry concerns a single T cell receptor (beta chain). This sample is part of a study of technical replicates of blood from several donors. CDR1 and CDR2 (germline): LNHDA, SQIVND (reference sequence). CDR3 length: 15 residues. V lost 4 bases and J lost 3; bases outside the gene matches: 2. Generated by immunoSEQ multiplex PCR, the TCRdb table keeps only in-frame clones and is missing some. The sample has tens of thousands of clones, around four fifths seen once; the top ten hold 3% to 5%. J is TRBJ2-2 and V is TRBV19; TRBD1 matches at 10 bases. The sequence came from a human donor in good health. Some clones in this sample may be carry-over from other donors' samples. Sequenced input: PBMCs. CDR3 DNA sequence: TGTGCCAGTAGTAGGACAGGGGGACACACCGGGGAGCTGTTTTTT. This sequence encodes CASSRTGGHTGELFF. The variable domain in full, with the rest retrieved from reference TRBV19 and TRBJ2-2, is DGGITQSPKYLFRKEGQNVTLSCEQNLNHDAMYWYRQDPGQGLRLIYYSQIVNDFQKGDIAEGYSVSREKKESFPLTVTSAQKNPTAFYLCASSRTGGHTGELFFGEGSRLTVL.